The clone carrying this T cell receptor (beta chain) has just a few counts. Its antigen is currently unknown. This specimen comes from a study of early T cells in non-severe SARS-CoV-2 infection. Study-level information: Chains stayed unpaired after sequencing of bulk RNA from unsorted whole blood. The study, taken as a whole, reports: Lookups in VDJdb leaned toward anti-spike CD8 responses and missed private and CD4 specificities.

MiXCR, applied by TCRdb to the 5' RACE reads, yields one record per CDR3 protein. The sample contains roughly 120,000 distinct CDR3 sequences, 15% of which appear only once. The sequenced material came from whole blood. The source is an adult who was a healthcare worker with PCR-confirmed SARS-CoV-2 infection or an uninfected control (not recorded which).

The CDR3 DNA is TGTGCCAGCAGCCGACGGACTAGCGGGGGGAAAGACGAGCAGTACTTC. This encodes CASSRRTSGGKDEQYF. This chain links TRBV7-4 with TRBJ2-7; 14 bases agree with TRBD2. The V gene's germline CDR1 is SGHVT and CDR2 SQSDAQ. The CDR3 is made up of 16 amino acids. Trimming cost V 5 bases and J 5 bases; bases outside gene matches: 8.